This T cell receptor (beta chain) was sequenced in a study of response to subunit inactivated influenza vaccine. Study results and limitations: Authors suggested each seasonal flu vaccination may recruit only limited numbers of new T cells.

This CDR3 has 17 residues. Germline assignment: CDR1 LGHNA and CDR2 YNFKEQ. The ends were cut back, 0 bases at V and 0 bases at J, with 11 bases in the middle. This clonotype was observed many times. What it binds is unknown. TCRdb recomputed calls from the RT-PCR reads with MiXCR, one row per CDR3 protein. The sample yields roughly 650,000 distinct CDR3 sequences, 12% to 15% seen once. The source of this sequence is a man between 45 and 60 years old who received an inactivated influenza vaccine. The chain has TRBV4-2 and TRBJ2-2, with D possibly being TRBD2 (6 bases). This sample comprised PBMCs from blood, obtained 14 to 15 days before vaccination. CDR3 loop: CASSQEETRANTGELFF. The CDR3, as DNA: TGTGCCAGCAGCCAAGAAGAGACTAGAGCGAACACCGGGGAGCTGTTTTTT.